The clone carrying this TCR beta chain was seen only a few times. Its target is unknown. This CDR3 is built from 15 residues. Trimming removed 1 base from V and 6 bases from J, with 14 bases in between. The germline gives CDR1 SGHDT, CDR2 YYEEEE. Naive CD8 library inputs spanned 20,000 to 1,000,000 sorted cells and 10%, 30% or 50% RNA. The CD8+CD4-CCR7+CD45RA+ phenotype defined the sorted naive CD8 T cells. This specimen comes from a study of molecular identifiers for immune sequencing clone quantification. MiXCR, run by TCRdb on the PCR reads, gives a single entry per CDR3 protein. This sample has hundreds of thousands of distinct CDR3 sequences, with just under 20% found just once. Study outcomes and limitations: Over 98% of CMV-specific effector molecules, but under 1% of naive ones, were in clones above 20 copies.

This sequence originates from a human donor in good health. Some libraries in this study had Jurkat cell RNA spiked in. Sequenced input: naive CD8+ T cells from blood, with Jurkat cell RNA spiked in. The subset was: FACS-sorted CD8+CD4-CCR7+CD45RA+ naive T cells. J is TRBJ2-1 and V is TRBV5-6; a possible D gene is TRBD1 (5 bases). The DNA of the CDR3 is TGTGCCAGCAGCTTGCTACGTGGCAGGGTCAATGAGCAGTTCTTC. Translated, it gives CASSLLRGRVNEQFF.